The clone carrying this TCR beta chain was picked up many times. The sample is drawn from a study of read filtering for tumor transcriptome and immune sequencing. J gave up 0 bases and V 6 bases, and 2 bases lay outside the gene matches. Germline CDR1 reads MDHEN; CDR2 reads SYDVKM. The CDR3 runs 14 residues. Molecular barcoded adaptors covering alpha/delta and beta/gamma chains were used on approximately 440 ng RNA. TCRdb reprocessed the reads via MiXCR and lists one record per CDR3 protein. The table records tens of thousands of distinct CDR3 sequences, nearly 20% of them present only once. Sequences were obtained from a population of CD138-negative cells sorted from bone marrow. The rearrangement links TRBV28 to TRBJ2-7; 10 bases line up with TRBD2. This TCR came from a donor aged 40 or over with multiple myeloma. The CDR3 loop reads CASRASGSSYEQYF. DNA for the CDR3: TGTGCCAGCAGAGCTAGCGGGAGCTCCTACGAGCAGTACTTC.